The T cell receptor beta chain under discussion was sequenced for a study of shared clonotypes between healthy human individuals. Study-wide results and caveats: Exclusively blood specimens were collected; tissue repertoires likely differ.

Germline V gene lookup returns CDR1 SGHAT and CDR2 FQNNGV. The CDR3 runs to 13 residues. Trimming removed 5 bases at V and 6 bases at J, with 11 bases between. This clone turned up a few times. The antigen is unknown. Only Caucasian adults living in Nashville, Tennessee made up the donor group. TCRdb's copy holds only in-frame clones and misses some; the assay was immunoSEQ multiplex PCR. Altogether fewer than 600,000 clones are present, approximately 85% being singletons, with the ten largest covering 10% to 15%. The source of this sequence is a woman in her forties in good health. Some clones in this sample may be carry-over from other donors' samples. The gene calls are TRBV11-2 and TRBJ1-5; D is undetermined. Sequences were obtained from PBMCs. In DNA, the CDR3 is TGTGCCAGCAGCCGTAATCAGTTTCAGCCCCAGCATTTT. Its translation: CASSRNQFQPQHF.